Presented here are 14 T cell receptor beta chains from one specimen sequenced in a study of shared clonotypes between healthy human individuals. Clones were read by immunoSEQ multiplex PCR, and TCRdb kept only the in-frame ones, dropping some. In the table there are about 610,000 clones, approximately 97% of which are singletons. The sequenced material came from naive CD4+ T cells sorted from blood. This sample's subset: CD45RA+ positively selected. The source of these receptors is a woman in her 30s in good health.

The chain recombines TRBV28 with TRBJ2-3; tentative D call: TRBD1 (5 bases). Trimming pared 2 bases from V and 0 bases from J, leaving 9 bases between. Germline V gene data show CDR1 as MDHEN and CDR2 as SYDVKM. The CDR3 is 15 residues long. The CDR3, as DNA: TGTGCCAGCAGTTTAAACCAGGGAAGCACAGATACGCAGTATTTT. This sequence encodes CASSLNQGSTDTQYF.

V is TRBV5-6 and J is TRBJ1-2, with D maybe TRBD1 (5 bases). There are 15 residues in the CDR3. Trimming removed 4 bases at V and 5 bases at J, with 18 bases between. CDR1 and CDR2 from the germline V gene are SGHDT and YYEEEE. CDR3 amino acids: CASSQRIAGGYGYTF. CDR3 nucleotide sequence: TGTGCCAGCAGCCAGCGTATCGCGGGGGGGTATGGCTACACCTTC.

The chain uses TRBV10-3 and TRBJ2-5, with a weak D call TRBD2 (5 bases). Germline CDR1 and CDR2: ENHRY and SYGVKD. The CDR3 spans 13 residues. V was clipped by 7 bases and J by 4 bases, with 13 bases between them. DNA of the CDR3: TGTGCCATCATGGGTGGGAGTGGAGAGACCCAGTACTTC. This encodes CAIMGGSGETQYF.

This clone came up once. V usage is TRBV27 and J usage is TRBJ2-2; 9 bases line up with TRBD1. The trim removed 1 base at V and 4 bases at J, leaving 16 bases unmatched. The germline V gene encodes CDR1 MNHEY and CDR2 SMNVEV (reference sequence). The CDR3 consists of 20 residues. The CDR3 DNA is TGTGCCAGCAGTTTATATCCCCTACAGGGGGCGCGTTCCCTCACCGGGGAGCTGTTTTTT. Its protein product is CASSLYPLQGARSLTGELFF.

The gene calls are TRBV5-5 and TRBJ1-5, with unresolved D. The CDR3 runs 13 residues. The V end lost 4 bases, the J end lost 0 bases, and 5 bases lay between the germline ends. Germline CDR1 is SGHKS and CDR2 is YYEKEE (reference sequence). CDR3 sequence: CASSIFSNQPQHF. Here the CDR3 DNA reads TGTGCCAGCAGCATTTTTAGCAATCAGCCCCAGCATTTT. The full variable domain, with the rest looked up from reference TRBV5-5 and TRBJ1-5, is DAGVTQSPTHLIKTRGQQVTLRCSPISGHKSVSWYQQVLGQGPQFIFQYYEKEERGRGNFPDRFSARQFPNYSSELNVNALLLGDSALYLCASSIFSNQPQHFGDGTRLSIL.

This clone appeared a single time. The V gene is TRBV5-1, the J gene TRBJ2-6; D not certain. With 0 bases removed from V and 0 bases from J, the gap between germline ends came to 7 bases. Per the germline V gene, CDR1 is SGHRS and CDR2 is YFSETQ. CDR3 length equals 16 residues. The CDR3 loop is CASSLVQNSGANVLTF. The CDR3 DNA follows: TGCGCCAGCAGCTTGGTTCAGAACTCTGGGGCCAACGTCCTGACTTTC.

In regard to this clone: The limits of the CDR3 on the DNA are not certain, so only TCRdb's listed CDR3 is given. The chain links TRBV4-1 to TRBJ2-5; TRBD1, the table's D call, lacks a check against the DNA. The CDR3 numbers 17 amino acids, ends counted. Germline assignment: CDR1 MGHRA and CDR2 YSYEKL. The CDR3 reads CASSPYLPGHILETQYF.

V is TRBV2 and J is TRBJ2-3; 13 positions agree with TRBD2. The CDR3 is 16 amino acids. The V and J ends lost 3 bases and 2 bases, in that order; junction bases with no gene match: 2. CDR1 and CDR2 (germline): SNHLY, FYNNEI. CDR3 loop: CASSEGLAGYTDTQYF. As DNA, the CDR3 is TGTGCCAGCAGTGAGGGACTAGCGGGATACACAGATACGCAGTATTTT.

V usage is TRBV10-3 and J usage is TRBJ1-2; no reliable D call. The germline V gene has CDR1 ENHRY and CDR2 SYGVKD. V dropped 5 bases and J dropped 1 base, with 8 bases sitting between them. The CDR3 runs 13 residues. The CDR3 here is CAISTILNYGYTF. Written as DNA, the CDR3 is TGTGCCATCAGTACAATTCTTAACTATGGCTACACCTTC.

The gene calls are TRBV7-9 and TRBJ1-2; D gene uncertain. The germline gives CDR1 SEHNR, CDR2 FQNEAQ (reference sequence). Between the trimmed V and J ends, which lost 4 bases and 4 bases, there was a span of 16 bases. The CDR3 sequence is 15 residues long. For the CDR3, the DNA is TGTGCCAGCAGCTACGGGCAAGCGAGGGTCTATGGCTACACCTTC. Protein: CASSYGQARVYGYTF. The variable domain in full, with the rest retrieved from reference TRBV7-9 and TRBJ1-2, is DTGVSQNPRHKITKRGQNVTFRCDPISEHNRLYWYRQTLGQGPEFLTYFQNEAQLEKSRLLSDRFSAERPKGSFSTLEIQRTEQGDSAMYLCASSYGQARVYGYTFGSGTRLTVV.

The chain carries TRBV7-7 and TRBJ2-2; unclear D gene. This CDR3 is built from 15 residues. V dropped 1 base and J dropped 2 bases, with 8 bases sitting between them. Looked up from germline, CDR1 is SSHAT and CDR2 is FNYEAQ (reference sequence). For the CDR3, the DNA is TGTGCCAGCAGCTTAGGCGGTCCTAACACCGGGGAGCTGTTTTTT. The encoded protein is CASSLGGPNTGELFF.

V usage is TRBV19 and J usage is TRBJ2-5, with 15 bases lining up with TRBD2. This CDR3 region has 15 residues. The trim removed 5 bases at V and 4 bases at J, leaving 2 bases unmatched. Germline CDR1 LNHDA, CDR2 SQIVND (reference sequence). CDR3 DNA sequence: TGTGCCAGTAGTGGGACTAGCGGGAGGCGAGAGACCCAGTACTTC. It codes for CASSGTSGRRETQYF. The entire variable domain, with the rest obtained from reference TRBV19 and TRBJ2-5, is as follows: DGGITQSPKYLFRKEGQNVTLSCEQNLNHDAMYWYRQDPGQGLRLIYYSQIVNDFQKGDIAEGYSVSREKKESFPLTVTSAQKNPTAFYLCASSGTSGRRETQYFGPGTRLLVL.

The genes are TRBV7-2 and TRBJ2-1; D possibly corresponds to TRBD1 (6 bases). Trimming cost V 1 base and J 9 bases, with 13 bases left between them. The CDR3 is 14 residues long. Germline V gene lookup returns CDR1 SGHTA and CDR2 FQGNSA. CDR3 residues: CASSLVGLGGEQFF. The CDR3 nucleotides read TGTGCCAGCAGCTTAGTGGGGCTAGGGGGTGAGCAGTTCTTC.

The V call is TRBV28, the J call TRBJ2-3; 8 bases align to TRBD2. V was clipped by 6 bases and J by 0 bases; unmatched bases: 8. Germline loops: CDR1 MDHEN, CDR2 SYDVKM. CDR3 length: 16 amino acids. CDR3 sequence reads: CASSPPGLESTDTQYF. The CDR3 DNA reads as TGTGCCAGCAGCCCACCGGGACTAGAAAGCACAGATACGCAGTATTTT. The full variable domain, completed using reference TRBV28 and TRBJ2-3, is DVKVTQSSRYLVKRTGEKVFLECVQDMDHENMFWYRQDPGLGLRLIYFSYDVKMKEKGDIPEGYSVSREKKERFSLILESASTNQTSMYLCASSPPGLESTDTQYFGPGTRLTVL.